A single sample gave rise to the 20 T cell receptor beta chains below, sequenced in a study of T-cell reconstitution after alpha-beta-depleted transplantation in children. Unique molecular identifiers were used in preparing the TCRbeta library. A single record per CDR3 protein comes from TCRdb applying MiXCR to the PCR reads. The sample carries more than 200,000 distinct CDR3 sequences, 17% recorded once. The starting material was PBMCs, mostly from graft donor cells, obtained 360 days after TCRalphabeta/CD19-depleted stem cell transplant. Receptors originate from a male patient aged 2 to 10 who had a stem cell transplant for acute lymphoblastic leukemia, so the T cells may come from the graft donor.

The sample holds a few counts of this clonotype. The V gene is TRBV5-1, the J gene TRBJ1-1; D perhaps matches TRBD1 (5 bases). There are 13 residues in the CDR3. Germline values: CDR1 SGHRS, CDR2 YFSETQ. Trimming took off 0 bases at V and 8 bases at J, with 11 bases between the two ends. CDR3: CASSLVQDSEAFF. In nucleotides, the CDR3 is TGCGCCAGCAGCTTGGTACAGGACTCGGAAGCTTTCTTT.

The V call is TRBV28, the J call TRBJ1-2; 9 bases are a match to TRBD1. Germline values: CDR1 MDHEN, CDR2 SYDVKM. CDR3 length: 15 residues. The junction had 5 bases not matched to a gene; V was cut back by 4 bases and J by 2 bases. Here the CDR3 DNA reads TGTGCCAGCAGTTCGTACAGGGGGCCCAACTATGGCTACACCTTC. The encoded protein is CASSSYRGPNYGYTF.

The V gene is TRBV4-3, the J gene TRBJ2-5, with D possibly matching TRBD2 (6 bases). Germline-derived CDR1 and CDR2 are LGHNA and YSLEER. The CDR3 spans 15 residues. V lost 3 bases and J 2 bases, leaving 13 bases between the germline ends. CDR3 sequence: CASSQVRDFQETQYF. The CDR3, as DNA: TGCGCCAGCAGCCAGGTCCGGGACTTTCAAGAGACCCAGTACTTC.

This clonotype has only one observation. The junction differs from germline at one of its ends, possibly a read error. The chain couples TRBV11-1 to TRBJ2-2, with D possibly being TRBD1 or TRBD2 (5 bases each). Germline-derived CDR1 and CDR2 are SGHAT and FQDESV (reference sequence). This CDR3 comprises 13 residues. The CDR3 protein is CASSLSGSGGLFF. As DNA, the CDR3 is TGTGCCAGCAGCTTATCAGGGAGTGGGGGGCTGTTTTTT.

The table lists this clonotype with many counts. This chain connects TRBV12-3 or TRBV12-4 to TRBJ2-1; D gene uncertain. V was clipped by 1 base and J by 7 bases, with 11 bases between them. The CDR3 is 14 amino acids. CDR3: CASSLGIGGNEQFF. The CDR3 bases are TGTGCCAGCAGTTTAGGGATAGGTGGGAATGAGCAGTTCTTC.

This clonotype was picked up a small number of times. The chain has TRBV5-8 and TRBJ2-3, with 13 bases lining up with TRBD2. This CDR3 has 17 residues. Germline V gene lookup returns CDR1 SGHTS and CDR2 YDEGEE. Trimming cost V 0 bases and J 4 bases; bases outside gene matches: 5. Here the CDR3 reads CASSLETSGGQADTQYF. The CDR3 coding sequence is TGTGCCAGCAGCTTGGAGACTAGCGGGGGGCAGGCAGATACGCAGTATTTT. The full variable domain, in which reference TRBV5-8 and TRBJ2-3 provide the parts outside the CDR3, is EAGVTQSPTHLIKTRGQQATLRCSPISGHTSVYWYQQALGLGLQFLLWYDEGEERNRGNFPPRFSGRQFPNYSSELNVNALELEDSALYLCASSLETSGGQADTQYFGPGTRLTVL.

This clonotype was recorded a few times. The rearrangement joins TRBV12-5 to TRBJ2-4; D gene unclear. The germline CDR1 and CDR2 sequences are LGHNT and FRNRAP. V gave up 0 bases and J gave up 4 bases, with 13 bases separating them. This CDR3 is 16 amino acids long. CDR3 nucleotide sequence: TGTGCTAGTGGTTTGGTAATTTGGTCGTATAAAAACATTCAGTACTTC. Its translation is CASGLVIWSYKNIQYF.

This clonotype was found a few times. The chain couples TRBV24-1 to TRBJ2-2; 7 nucleotides align to TRBD1. The CDR3 extends over 15 amino acids. Germline V gene sequence: CDR1 KGHDR, CDR2 SFDVKD. After removal of 3 bases from V and 6 bases from J, the junction contained 6 bases not matched to a gene. CDR3 nucleotides: TGTGCCACCAGTGATGACCCAGGGGGACCCGGGGAGCTGTTTTTT. This gives the protein CATSDDPGGPGELFF.

The J gene is TRBJ2-1, the V gene TRBV6-5, with TRBD2 matching over 11 bases. Losses at the gene ends were 0 bases for V and 7 bases for J; bases not matched to a gene: 2. From germline, CDR1 is MNHEY and CDR2 SVGAGI. This CDR3 region has 15 residues. CDR3 region: CASSYSVAGGNEQFF. The DNA for the CDR3 is TGTGCCAGCAGTTACTCGGTAGCGGGGGGGAATGAGCAGTTCTTC.

The table lists this clonotype with a few counts. The chain employs TRBV29-1 and TRBJ2-3; possibly TRBD2 for D (5 bases). Trimming shortened V by 6 bases and J by 2 bases, and 18 bases separated the two germline ends. This CDR3 is built from 15 residues. Germline-derived CDR1 and CDR2 are SQVTM and ANQGSEA. CDR3 region: CSVLVSAGHTDTQYF. CDR3 nucleotides: TGCAGCGTCCTGGTATCGGCGGGCCACACAGATACGCAGTATTTT.

This clonotype was counted ten times or more. This chain joins TRBV7-2 and TRBJ2-7, with D possibly TRBD2 on 6 matching bases. The CDR3 has 16 residues. Trimming left V 1 base short and J 1 base short, with 14 bases between. CDR1 and CDR2 from the germline V gene are SGHTA and FQGNSA. CDR3 protein: CASSLGRGGSSYEQYF. The CDR3 bases are TGTGCCAGCAGCTTAGGGCGGGGAGGCTCTTCCTACGAGCAGTACTTC. Together with reference TRBV7-2 and TRBJ2-7, the CDR3 gives the full variable domain: GAGVSQSPSNKVTEKGKDVELRCDPISGHTALYWYRQSLGQGLEFLIYFQGNSAPDKSGLPSDRFSAERTGGSVSTLTIQRTQQEDSAVYLCASSLGRGGSSYEQYFGPGTRLTVT.

This clonotype was detected only a few times. The V call is TRBV28, the J call TRBJ2-5; the match to TRBD2 covers 8 bases. V lost 5 bases and J lost 3; bases outside the gene matches: 8. There are 15 residues in the CDR3. Germline values: CDR1 MDHEN, CDR2 SYDVKM. The CDR3 region is CASSTPGGGEETQYF. In nucleotides, the CDR3 is TGTGCCAGCAGTACCCCCGGGGGGGGCGAAGAGACCCAGTACTTC.

V and J are TRBV9 and TRBJ1-1; TRBD1 aligns across 8 bases. V lost 4 bases and J lost 7; bases outside the gene matches: 3. The germline V gene has CDR1 SGDLS and CDR2 YYNGEE. The CDR3 covers 12 residues. The CDR3 spells CASSSGGLEAFF. Written as DNA, the CDR3 is TGTGCCAGCAGCTCAGGGGGCCTTGAAGCTTTCTTT.

The sample holds a few counts of this clonotype. This chain uses TRBV6-1 with TRBJ1-4; 7 positions agree with TRBD1. V gave up 6 bases and J gave up 8 bases; unmatched junction bases: 12. The CDR3 spans 15 residues. Germline CDR1 is MNHNS and CDR2 is SASEGT. The CDR3 coding sequence is TGTGCCAGCAGCCGTCAGGGGGGGAGGAAGGAAAAACTGTTTTTT. This translates into CASSRQGGRKEKLFF.

The V call is TRBV7-2, the J call TRBJ1-2, with unresolved D. CDR3 length equals 14 residues. Trimming stripped 0 bases from V and 4 bases from J, with 9 bases between. Germline values: CDR1 SGHTA, CDR2 FQGNSA. Here the CDR3 reads CASSLAAPGYGYTF. In DNA form, the CDR3 reads TGTGCCAGCAGCTTAGCGGCACCGGGCTATGGCTACACCTTC.

This clonotype has a count of ten or more. The V call is TRBV3-1, the J call TRBJ2-1; possible D gene TRBD2, 5 bases. Germline CDR1 LGHDT, CDR2 YNNKEL (reference sequence). The CDR3 is 14 residues long. The V gene lost 4 bases and the J gene lost 3 bases, with 10 bases spanning the gap. The CDR3 bases are TGTGCCAGCAGCCCCAGGAGGAACTACAATGAGCAGTTCTTC. Translation: CASSPRRNYNEQFF.

This clonotype was seen many times. The gene calls are TRBV12-3 or TRBV12-4 and TRBJ1-1; D not resolved. The CDR3 is 13 residues long. V dropped 3 bases and J dropped 3 bases, with 8 bases sitting between them. The CDR3 spells CASSFNTDTEAFF. CDR3 in DNA: TGTGCCAGCAGTTTCAATACCGACACTGAAGCTTTCTTT.

The sample holds a few counts of this clonotype. This rearrangement joins TRBV29-1 to TRBJ2-7; D not resolved. V gave up 0 bases and J gave up 7 bases, with 10 bases separating them. Germline V CDR1 and CDR2: SQVTM, ANQGSEA. CDR3 size: 12 residues. This CDR3 reads CSVEDSWGEQYF. CDR3 DNA sequence: TGCAGCGTTGAAGATTCGTGGGGAGAGCAGTACTTC.

This chain links TRBV12-3 or TRBV12-4 with TRBJ1-2; TRBD1 aligns across 8 bases. The length of the CDR3 is 16 residues. V lost 4 bases, J lost 7 bases, and 14 bases stayed unmatched. The CDR3 loop reads CASSYTTGAPPGGYTF. The CDR3 DNA sequence: TGTGCCAGCAGTTACACGACAGGGGCCCCACCGGGTGGCTACACCTTC.

This rearrangement joins TRBV7-2 to TRBJ2-2, with D uncertain. V gave up 4 bases and J gave up 0 bases, with 6 bases separating them. Germline V gives CDR1 SGHTA, CDR2 FQGNSA. CDR3 length: 14 amino acids. CDR3 amino acids: CASSSTTNTGELFF. The CDR3 nucleotides read TGTGCCAGCAGCTCCACAACGAACACCGGGGAGCTGTTTTTT.